Sequencing of this T cell receptor (beta chain) was carried out in a study of Ad26.COV2.S vaccination and SARS-CoV-2 variants. Study conclusions and caveats: Relative to placebo recipients, vaccine recipients exhibited elevated spike-specific TCR breadth. Breadth of non-spike TCRs did not differ between vaccinees and placebo recipients. Responses of T cells in total may have been underestimated by the TCR breadth and depth analyses.

CDR1 is SGHTA, CDR2 FQGNSA, per germline. The ends lost 8 bases at V and 9 bases at J; junction bases unmatched: 13. The CDR3 contains 14 residues. The table came from immunoSEQ multiplex PCR; TCRdb's copy has only in-frame clones and leaves some out. Here the sample spans roughly 680,000 clones, around 92% being singletons. Noted treatment: 15 to 20 received Ad26.COV2.S at low or high dose, single or two shots; a few received placebo; per-sample allocation not given. The samples were gathered on day 63 after the first injection of vaccine or placebo. An Ad26 vector carrying the Wuhan-strain SARS-CoV-2 spike served as the vaccine. On this clone itself: Its antigen remains unidentified.

The origin of this receptor is a person aged 18-65 years who received the Ad26.COV2.S COVID-19 vaccine or a placebo. This chain links TRBV7-2 with TRBJ2-1; TRBD2 matches 7 bases. The sample was peripheral blood, taken in a trial of Ad26.COV2.S vaccine versus placebo. CDR3 in DNA: TGTGCCAGCGGGCAACGGCGGGGGTTTCTTGAGCAGTTCTTC. Translation gives CASGQRRGFLEQFF.